This TCR beta chain is from a study of blood T cell repertoires in COVID-19. Across the whole study: Samples of COVID-19 (acute and convalescent) were obtained from the United States, Italy and Spain. Sample material is recorded as cDNA or gDNA derived from T cells, B-cell-depleted T cells, or PBMCs.

V lost 4 bases, J lost 2 bases, and 4 bases stayed unmatched. The CDR3 has 14 residues. The germline V gene encodes CDR1 SGHDT and CDR2 YYEEEE. Seattle patients were enrolled during active infection and followed longitudinally. In the study's own analysis: The authors estimated nucleated cell counts from reference gene primer amplification. Using immunoSEQ multiplex PCR, the repertoire was profiled, and TCRdb retains in-frame clones only, with some absent. The DNA was the basis for D and trimming; V, J and clone size are from that table. The sample has over 150,000 clones; approximately 86% are singletons.

Sample: peripheral blood. V is TRBV5-6 and J is TRBJ2-7; 9 bases align to TRBD1. This TCR was recovered from a woman older than 75 with COVID-19, enrolled during active disease. CDR3 sequence reads: CASSPDRGAYEQYF. The DNA for the CDR3 is TGTGCCAGCAGCCCCGACAGGGGGGCCTACGAGCAGTACTTC.